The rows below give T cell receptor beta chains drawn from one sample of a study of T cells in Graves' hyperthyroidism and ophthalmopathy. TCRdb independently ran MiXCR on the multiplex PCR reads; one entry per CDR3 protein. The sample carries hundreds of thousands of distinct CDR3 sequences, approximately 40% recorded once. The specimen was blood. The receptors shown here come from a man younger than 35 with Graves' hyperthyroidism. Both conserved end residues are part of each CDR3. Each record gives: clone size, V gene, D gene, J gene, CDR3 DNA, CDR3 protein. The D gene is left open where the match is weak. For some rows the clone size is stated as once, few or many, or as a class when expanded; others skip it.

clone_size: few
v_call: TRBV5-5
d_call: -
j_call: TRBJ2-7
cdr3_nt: TGTGCCAGCAGCTTGGTCGAACACGAGCAGTACTTC
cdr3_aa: CASSLVEHEQYF

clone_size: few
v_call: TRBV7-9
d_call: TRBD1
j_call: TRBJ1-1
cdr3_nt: TGTGCCAGCAGCTTAGGACCCGCGGCGGGACAGGGGAACACTGAAGCTTTCTTT
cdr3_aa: CASSLGPAAGQGNTEAFF

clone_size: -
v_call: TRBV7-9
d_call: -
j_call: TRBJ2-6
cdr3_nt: TGTGCCAGCAGGTACACCTCTGGGGCCAACGTCCTGACTTTC
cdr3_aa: CASRYTSGANVLTF

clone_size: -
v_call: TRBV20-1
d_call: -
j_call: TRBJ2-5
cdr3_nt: TGCAGTGCTAGACTCCCCCCAAGGGGGGGCAAAGAGACCCAGTACTTC
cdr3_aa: CSARLPPRGGKETQYF

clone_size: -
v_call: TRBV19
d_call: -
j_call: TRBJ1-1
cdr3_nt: TGTGCCAGTAGTTTGACAGGTTCGAGCACTGAAGCTTTCTTT
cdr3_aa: CASSLTGSSTEAFF

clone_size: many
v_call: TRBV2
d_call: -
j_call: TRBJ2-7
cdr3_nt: TGTGCCACCTCCCAAGGGGGTTCCGAGCAGTACTTC
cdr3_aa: CATSQGGSEQYF

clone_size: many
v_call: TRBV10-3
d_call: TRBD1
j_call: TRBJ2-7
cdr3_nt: TGTGCCACCGGGACAGGGGGCAATCCTACCTACGAGCAGTACTTC
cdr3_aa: CATGTGGNPTYEQYF

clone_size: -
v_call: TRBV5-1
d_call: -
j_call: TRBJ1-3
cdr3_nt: TGCGCCAGCAGCTTGGACGTGACCTCTGGAAACACCATATATTTT
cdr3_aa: CASSLDVTSGNTIYF

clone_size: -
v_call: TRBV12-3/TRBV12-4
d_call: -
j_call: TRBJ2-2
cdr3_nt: TGTGCCAGCAGTTTCGTGGGGGGCACCGGGGAGCTGTTTTTT
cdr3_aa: CASSFVGGTGELFF

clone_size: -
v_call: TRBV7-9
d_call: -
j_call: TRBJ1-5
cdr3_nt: TGTGCCAGCAGCTTAGCGTCGGATGAGCACGAGCATTTT
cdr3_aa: CASSLASDEHEHF

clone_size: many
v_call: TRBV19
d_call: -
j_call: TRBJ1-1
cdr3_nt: TGTGCCAGTAGCCCAGGGAGAAGGGCGAACACTGAAGCTTTCTTT
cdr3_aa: CASSPGRRANTEAFF

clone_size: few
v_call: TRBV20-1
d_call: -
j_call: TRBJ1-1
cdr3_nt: TGCAGTGCCCTTGACACGGGACTTCTGAACACTGAAGCTTTCTTT
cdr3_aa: CSALDTGLLNTEAFF

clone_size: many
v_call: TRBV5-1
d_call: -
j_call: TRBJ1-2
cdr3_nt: TGCGCCAGCAGCTTGGTACTAGGGACCGGCTACACCTTC
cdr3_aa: CASSLVLGTGYTF

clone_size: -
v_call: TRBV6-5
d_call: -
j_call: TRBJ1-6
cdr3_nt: TGTGCCAGCAGAGGGGGGAGTGCAGGTTCACCCCTCCACTTT
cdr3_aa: CASRGGSAGSPLHF

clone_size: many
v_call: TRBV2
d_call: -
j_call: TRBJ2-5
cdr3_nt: TGTGCCAGCAGGATGCTGGGGGGCCAAGAGACCCAGTACTTC
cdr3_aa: CASRMLGGQETQYF

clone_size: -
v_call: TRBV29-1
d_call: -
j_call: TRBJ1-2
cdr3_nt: TGCAGCGGCGTTGGGGAAGGGGCCTATGGCTACACCTTC
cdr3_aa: CSGVGEGAYGYTF

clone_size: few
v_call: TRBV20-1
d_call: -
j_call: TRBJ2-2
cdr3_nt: TGCAGTGCTAGAGACGGACGGACCACCGGGGAGCTGTTTTTT
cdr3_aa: CSARDGRTTGELFF

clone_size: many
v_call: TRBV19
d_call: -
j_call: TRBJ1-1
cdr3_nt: TGTGCCAGTAGCCCACGGACTACGATATACACTGAAGCTTTCTTT
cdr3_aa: CASSPRTTIYTEAFF

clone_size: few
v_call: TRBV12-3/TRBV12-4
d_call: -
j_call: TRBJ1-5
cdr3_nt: TGTGCCAGCAGTTTAGCGGTAGGTAGCTATCAGCCCCAGCATTTT
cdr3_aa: CASSLAVGSYQPQHF

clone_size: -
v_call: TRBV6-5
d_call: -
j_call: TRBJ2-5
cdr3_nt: TGTGCCAGCATCACTAGCAGGCCCTCCCAAGAGACCCAGTACTTC
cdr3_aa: CASITSRPSQETQYF

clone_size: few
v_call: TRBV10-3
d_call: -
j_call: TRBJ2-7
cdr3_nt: TGTGCCAGCAGTTGGGGGAACAGGCCTCAGGACGAGCAGTACTTC
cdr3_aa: CASSWGNRPQDEQYF

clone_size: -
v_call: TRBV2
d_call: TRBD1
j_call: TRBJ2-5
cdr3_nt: TGTGCCAGCAGTTACTCGTCCGGGACAGGGGTAGCAGAGACCCAGTACTTC
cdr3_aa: CASSYSSGTGVAETQYF

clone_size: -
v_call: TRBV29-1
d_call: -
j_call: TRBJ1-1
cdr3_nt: TGCAGCGTTGAGGACGACAACCCGAACACTGAAGCTTTCTTT
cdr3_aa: CSVEDDNPNTEAFF

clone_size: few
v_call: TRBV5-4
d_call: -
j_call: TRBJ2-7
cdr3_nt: TGTGCCAGCAGCTTCACCCCAGGGACCTACGAGCAGTACTTC
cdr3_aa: CASSFTPGTYEQYF

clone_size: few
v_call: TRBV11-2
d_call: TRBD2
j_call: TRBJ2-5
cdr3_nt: TGCGCCAGCAGCCTTAGCGGGGGGCAGAAGACCCAGTACTTC
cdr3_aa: CASSLSGGQKTQYF

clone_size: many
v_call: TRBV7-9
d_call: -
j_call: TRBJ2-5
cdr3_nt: TGTGCCAGCAGCTTGGGTGGCTCACTTGGGACCCAGTACTTC
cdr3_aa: CASSLGGSLGTQYF

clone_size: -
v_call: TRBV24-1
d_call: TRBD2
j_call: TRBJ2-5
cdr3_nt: TGTGCCACCAGTGGCCTACTAGCGGGAGGACAAGAGACCCAGTACTTC
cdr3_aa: CATSGLLAGGQETQYF

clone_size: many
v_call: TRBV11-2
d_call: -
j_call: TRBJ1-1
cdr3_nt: TGTGCCAGCAGTTCCACTACTGAAGCTTTCTTT
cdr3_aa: CASSSTTEAFF

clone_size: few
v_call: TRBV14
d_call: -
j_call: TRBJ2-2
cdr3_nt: TGTGCCAGCAGCCAAGAATGGGGAACCGGGGAGCTGTTTTTT
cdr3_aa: CASSQEWGTGELFF

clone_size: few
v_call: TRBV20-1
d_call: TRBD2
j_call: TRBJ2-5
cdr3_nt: TGCAGTGCTTTGGTGTGGACAGCGGGAGGGCCCGGTGAGACCCAGTACTTC
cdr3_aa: CSALVWTAGGPGETQYF

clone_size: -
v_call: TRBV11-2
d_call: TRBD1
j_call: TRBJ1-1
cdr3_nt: TGTGCCAGCAGGGACAGGAGTTTGAACACTGAAGCTTTCTTT
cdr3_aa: CASRDRSLNTEAFF

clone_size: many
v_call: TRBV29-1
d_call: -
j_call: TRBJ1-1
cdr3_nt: TGCAGCGTCGGGTCCCGGTTGGCTGAAGCTTTCTTT
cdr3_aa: CSVGSRLAEAFF

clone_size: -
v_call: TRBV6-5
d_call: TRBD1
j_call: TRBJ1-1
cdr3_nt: TGTGCCAGCAGTTTCCGCGGGACAGGGGGGGGTGGACTTGAAGCTTTCTTT
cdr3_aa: CASSFRGTGGGGLEAFF

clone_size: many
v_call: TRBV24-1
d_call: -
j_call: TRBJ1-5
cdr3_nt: TGTGCCACCAGTGATCAGGAGCACAATCAGCCCCAGCATTTT
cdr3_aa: CATSDQEHNQPQHF

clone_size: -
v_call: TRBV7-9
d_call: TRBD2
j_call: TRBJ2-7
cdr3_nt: TGTGCCAGCAGCCTGCTAGGACTAGCGGGAGGGCCAGGTTACGAGCAGTACTTC
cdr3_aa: CASSLLGLAGGPGYEQYF

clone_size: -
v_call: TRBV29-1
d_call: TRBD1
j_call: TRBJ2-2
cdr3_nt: TGCAGCTTAAGGAGACAGGGGGCCGGGGAGCTGTTTTTT
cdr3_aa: CSLRRQGAGELFF

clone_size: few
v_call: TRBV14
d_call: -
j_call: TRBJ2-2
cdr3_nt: TGTGCCAGCAGCCAGGACCCGGGGGCGAGCCACACCGGGGAGCTGTTTTTT
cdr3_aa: CASSQDPGASHTGELFF

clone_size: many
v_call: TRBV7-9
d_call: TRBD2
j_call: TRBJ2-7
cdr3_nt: TGTGCCAGCATTCAAGGTGCGGGAGGGCCCTACGAGCAGTACTTC
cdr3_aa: CASIQGAGGPYEQYF

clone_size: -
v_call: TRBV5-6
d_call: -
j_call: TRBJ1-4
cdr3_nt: TGTGCCAGCAGCTTGGCCGGGAGGGCTAATGAAAAACTGTTTTTT
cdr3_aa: CASSLAGRANEKLFF

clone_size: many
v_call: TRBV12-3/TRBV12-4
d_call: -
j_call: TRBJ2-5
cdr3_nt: TGTGCCAGCAGTTGGACCTTGCAAGAGACCCAGTACTTC
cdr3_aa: CASSWTLQETQYF

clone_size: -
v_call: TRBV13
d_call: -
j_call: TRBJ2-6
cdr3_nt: TGTGCCACCAGCAGAGATTTCGGGGCCAACGTCCTGACTTTC
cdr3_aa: CATSRDFGANVLTF

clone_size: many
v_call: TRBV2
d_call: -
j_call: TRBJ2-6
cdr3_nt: TGTGCCAGCAGTGAAGGTGGGGCCAACGTCCTGACTTTC
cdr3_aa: CASSEGGANVLTF

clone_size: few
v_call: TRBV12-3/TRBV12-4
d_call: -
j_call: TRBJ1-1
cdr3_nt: TGTGCCAGCAGTTTTAGTGGGGAATCGCCTTCCACTGAAGCTTTCTTT
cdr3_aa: CASSFSGESPSTEAFF

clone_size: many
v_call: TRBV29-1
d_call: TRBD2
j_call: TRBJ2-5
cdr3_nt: TGCAGCTTCGGGGGGGAGACCCAGTACTTC
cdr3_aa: CSFGGETQYF

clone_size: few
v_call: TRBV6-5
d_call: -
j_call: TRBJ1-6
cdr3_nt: TGTGCCAGCAGTTTGATATGGAGCTCCTATAATTCACCCCTCCACTTT
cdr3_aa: CASSLIWSSYNSPLHF

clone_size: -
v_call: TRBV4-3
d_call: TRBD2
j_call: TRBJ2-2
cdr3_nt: TGCGCCAGCAGTCTACCTAGAGCGGGAGGGCCGGACACCGGGGAGCTGTTTTTT
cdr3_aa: CASSLPRAGGPDTGELFF

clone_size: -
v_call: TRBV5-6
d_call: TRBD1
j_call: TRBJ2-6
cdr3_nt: TGTGCCAGCAGTGGACAGGGGATACTCCCTGGGGCCAACGTCCTGACTTTC
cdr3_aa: CASSGQGILPGANVLTF

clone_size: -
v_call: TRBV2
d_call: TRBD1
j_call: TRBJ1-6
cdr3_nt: TGTGCCAGCAGTGACCGGACAGGGGGCACGGCACCCCTCCACTTT
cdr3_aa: CASSDRTGGTAPLHF

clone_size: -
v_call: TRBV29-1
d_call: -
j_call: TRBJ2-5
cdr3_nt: TGCAGCTTTACGCCAAATCAAGAGACCCAGTACTTC
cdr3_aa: CSFTPNQETQYF

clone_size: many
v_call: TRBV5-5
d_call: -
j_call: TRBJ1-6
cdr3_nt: TGTGCCAGCAGCCTGAGCCTTGTGGCCCTCCACTTT
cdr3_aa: CASSLSLVALHF

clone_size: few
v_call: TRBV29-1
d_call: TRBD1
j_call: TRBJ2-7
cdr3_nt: TGCAGCGTTTATGGGACAGCCGAAACCTACGAGCAGTACTTC
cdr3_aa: CSVYGTAETYEQYF

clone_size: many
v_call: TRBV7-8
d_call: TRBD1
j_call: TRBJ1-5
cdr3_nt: TGTGCCAGCAGCCTCGGGACAGGGCAGCAGCCCCAGCATTTT
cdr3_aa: CASSLGTGQQPQHF

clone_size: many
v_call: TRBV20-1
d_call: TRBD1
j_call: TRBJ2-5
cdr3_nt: TGCAGTGCTACTATGACAGGGCGAGAGACCCAGTACTTC
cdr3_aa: CSATMTGRETQYF

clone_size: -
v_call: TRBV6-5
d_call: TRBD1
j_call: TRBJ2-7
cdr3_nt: TGTGCCAGCAGGCCTCAGGGGGCGGGAGAGCAGTACTTC
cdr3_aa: CASRPQGAGEQYF

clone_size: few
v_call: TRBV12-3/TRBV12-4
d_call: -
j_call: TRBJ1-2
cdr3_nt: TGTGCCAGCAGTTTACAGGGCTACACCTTC
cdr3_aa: CASSLQGYTF

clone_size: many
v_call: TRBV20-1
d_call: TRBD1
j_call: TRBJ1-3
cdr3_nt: TGCAGTGCTAGCGACAGGGCGGATGGAAACACCATATATTTT
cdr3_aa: CSASDRADGNTIYF

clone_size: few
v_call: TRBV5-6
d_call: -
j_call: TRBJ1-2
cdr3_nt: TGTGCCAGCACCCCGGGGGGCTCGAGCTATGGCTACACCTTC
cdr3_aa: CASTPGGSSYGYTF